This entry lists 10 T cell receptor beta chains sequenced from one sample in a study of stem cell transplantation in POMP-related autoinflammatory disease. Only in-frame clones appear in the TCRdb table, and some are missing; sequencing was by immunoSEQ multiplex PCR. The data hold about 68,000 clones, with approximately 91% observed a single time. The starting material was CD4+ T cells from PBMCs, obtained after stem cell transplantation. Receptors originate from a human patient with POMP-related autoinflammation and immune dysregulation (PRAID). Some T cells could come from the graft donor.

This chain joins TRBV28 and TRBJ2-3; either TRBD1 or TRBD2 may supply D (6 bases each). The CDR3 loop spans 13 amino acids. Germline assignment: CDR1 MDHEN and CDR2 SYDVKM. Trimming took 5 bases from V and 3 from J, leaving 9 bases between them. Here the CDR3 DNA reads TGTGCCAGCAGTAAAGGGGGGACAGATACGCAGTATTTT. Translation: CASSKGGTDTQYF.

The chain uses TRBV18 and TRBJ1-4, with a weak D call TRBD1 (5 bases). With 3 bases removed from V and 7 bases from J, the gap between germline ends came to 12 bases. This CDR3 is built from 14 residues. Germline lookup yields CDR1 KGHSH and CDR2 LQKENI. The CDR3, as DNA: TGTGCCAGCTCACCCCCGGGGCTTGGTGAAAAACTGTTTTTT. This encodes CASSPPGLGEKLFF.

The chain joins TRBV4-2 to TRBJ1-5; possible D gene TRBD1, 5 bases. V was shortened by 1 base and J by 3 bases, with 13 bases between the two germline ends. Germline CDR1 reads LGHNA; CDR2 reads YNFKEQ. The CDR3 runs 16 residues. In DNA, the CDR3 is TGTGCCAGCAGCCAAGTGCAGGGAAGGATCAATCAGCCCCAGCATTTT. Protein product: CASSQVQGRINQPQHF.

The J gene is TRBJ2-5, the V gene TRBV18; D is undetermined. This CDR3 spans 15 amino acids. From germline, CDR1 is KGHSH and CDR2 LQKENI. V lost 5 bases, J lost 0 bases, and 13 bases lay in between. This CDR3 reads CASSASLANQETQYF. The CDR3 region has the DNA TGTGCCAGCTCAGCTTCCTTGGCTAACCAAGAGACCCAGTACTTC.

This clone occurred a few times. This sequence joins TRBV4-1 and TRBJ1-2; D gene unclear. Looked up from germline, CDR1 is MGHRA and CDR2 is YSYEKL. The CDR3 is 14 amino acids. V shed 1 base and J shed 4 bases, with 10 bases lying between them. CDR3 bases: TGCGCCAGCAGCCAAGGGAGGGTTACCTATGGCTACACCTTC. Translation gives CASSQGRVTYGYTF.

The V gene is TRBV2, the J gene TRBJ2-5, with D hard to call. V was cut by 5 bases and J by 5 bases, with 15 bases left in between. The germline V gene encodes CDR1 SNHLY and CDR2 FYNNEI. The CDR3 is 14 residues long. DNA for the CDR3: TGTGCCAGCAGTCAGCTACCCCGACTCGAGACCCAGTACTTC. As protein: CASSQLPRLETQYF. Using reference TRBV2 and TRBJ2-5 for the parts outside the CDR3, the full variable domain is EPEVTQTPSHQVTQMGQEVILRCVPISNHLYFYWYRQILGQKVEFLVSFYNNEISEKSEIFDDQFSVERPDGSNFTLKIRSTKLEDSAMYFCASSQLPRLETQYFGPGTRLLVL.

This chain connects TRBV29-1 to TRBJ2-5; TRBD2 aligns across 9 bases. Germline loops: CDR1 SQVTM, CDR2 ANQGSEA. The V segment lost 3 bases and the J segment 5 bases; nucleotides outside the gene matches: 13. The CDR3 sequence is 16 residues long. CDR3 in DNA: TGCAGCGTTGATAGCGTAGGCGGGGGGGTGCGGGAGACCCAGTACTTC. Amino acids: CSVDSVGGGVRETQYF.

The chain couples TRBV19 to TRBJ1-3, with TRBD1 as a possible D gene (5 bases). V was pared by 6 bases and J by 7 bases, with 16 bases between. CDR1 is LNHDA and CDR2 is SQIVND in the germline V gene (reference sequence). This CDR3 is built from 14 residues. The CDR3 loop is CASRIDRGWNTIYF. The DNA for the CDR3 is TGTGCCAGTAGGATCGACAGAGGTTGGAACACCATATATTTT.

V and J are TRBV27 and TRBJ2-3, with a weak D call TRBD2 (6 bases). Germline V gene lookup returns CDR1 MNHEY and CDR2 SMNVEV (reference sequence). V gave up 3 bases and J gave up 6 bases, with 10 bases separating them. This CDR3 contains 13 residues. The DNA of the CDR3 is TGTGCCAGCAGTTTTTGGGGGGAGGATACGCAGTATTTT. Its protein product is CASSFWGEDTQYF.

The V call is TRBV12-3 or TRBV12-4, the J call TRBJ1-5; D unresolved. The CDR3 loop spans 13 amino acids. V lost 6 bases, J lost 3 bases, and 9 bases lay in between. CDR3 residues: CASRSRDNQPQHF. The DNA for the CDR3 is TGTGCCAGCAGGTCAAGGGACAATCAGCCCCAGCATTTT.